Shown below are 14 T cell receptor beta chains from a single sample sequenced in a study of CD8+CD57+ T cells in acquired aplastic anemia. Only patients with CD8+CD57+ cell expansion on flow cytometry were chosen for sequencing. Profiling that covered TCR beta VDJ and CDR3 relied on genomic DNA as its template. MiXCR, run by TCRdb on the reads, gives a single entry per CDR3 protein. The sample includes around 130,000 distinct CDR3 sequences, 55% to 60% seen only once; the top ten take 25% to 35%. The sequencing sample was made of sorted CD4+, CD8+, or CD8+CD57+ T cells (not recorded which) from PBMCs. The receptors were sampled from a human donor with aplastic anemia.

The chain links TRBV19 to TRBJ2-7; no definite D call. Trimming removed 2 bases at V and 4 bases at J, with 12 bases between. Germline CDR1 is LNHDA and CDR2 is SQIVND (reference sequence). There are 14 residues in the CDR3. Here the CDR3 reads CASSISVSRYEQYF. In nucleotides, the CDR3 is TGTGCCAGTAGTATAAGTGTTAGCCGTTACGAGCAGTACTTC.

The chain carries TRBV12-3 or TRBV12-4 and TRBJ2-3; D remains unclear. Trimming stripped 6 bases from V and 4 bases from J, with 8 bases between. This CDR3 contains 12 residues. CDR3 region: CASSPNADTQYF. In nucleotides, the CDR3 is TGTGCCAGCAGCCCAAACGCAGATACGCAGTATTTT.

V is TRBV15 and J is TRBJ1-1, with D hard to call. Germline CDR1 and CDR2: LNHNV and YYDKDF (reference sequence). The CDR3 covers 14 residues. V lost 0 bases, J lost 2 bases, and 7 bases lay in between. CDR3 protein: CATSRDTVNTEAFF. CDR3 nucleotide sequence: TGTGCCACCAGCAGAGACACGGTCAACACTGAAGCTTTCTTT. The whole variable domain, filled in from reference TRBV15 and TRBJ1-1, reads DAMVIQNPRYQVTQFGKPVTLSCSQTLNHNVMYWYQQKSSQAPKLLFHYYDKDFNNEADTPDNFQSRRPNTSFCFLDIRSPGLGDTAMYLCATSRDTVNTEAFFGQGTRLTVV.

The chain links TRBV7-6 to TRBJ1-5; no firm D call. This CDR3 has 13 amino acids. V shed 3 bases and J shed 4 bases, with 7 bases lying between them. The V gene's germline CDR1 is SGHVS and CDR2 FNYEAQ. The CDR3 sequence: CASSFQENQPQHF. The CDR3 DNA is TGTGCCAGCAGCTTCCAGGAAAATCAGCCCCAGCATTTT.

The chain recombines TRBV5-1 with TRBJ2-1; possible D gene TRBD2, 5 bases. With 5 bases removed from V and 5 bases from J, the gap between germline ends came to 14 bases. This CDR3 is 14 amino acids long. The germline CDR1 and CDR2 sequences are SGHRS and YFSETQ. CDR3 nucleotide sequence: TGCGCCAGCAGAACGGGATCCACTAACAATGAGCAGTTCTTC. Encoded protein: CASRTGSTNNEQFF.

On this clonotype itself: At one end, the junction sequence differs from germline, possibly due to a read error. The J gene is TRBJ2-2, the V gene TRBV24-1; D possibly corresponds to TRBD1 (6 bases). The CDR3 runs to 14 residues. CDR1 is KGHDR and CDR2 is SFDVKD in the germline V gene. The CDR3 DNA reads TGTGCCTCCAGTGATCGAGGGGGCACCGGGGAGCTGTTTTTT. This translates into CASSDRGGTGELFF.

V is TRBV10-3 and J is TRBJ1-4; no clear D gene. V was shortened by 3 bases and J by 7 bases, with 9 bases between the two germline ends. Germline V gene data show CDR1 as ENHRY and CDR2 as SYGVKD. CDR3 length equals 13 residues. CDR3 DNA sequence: TGTGCCATCAGTGATAGGGAGGGTGAAAAACTGTTTTTT. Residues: CAISDREGEKLFF.

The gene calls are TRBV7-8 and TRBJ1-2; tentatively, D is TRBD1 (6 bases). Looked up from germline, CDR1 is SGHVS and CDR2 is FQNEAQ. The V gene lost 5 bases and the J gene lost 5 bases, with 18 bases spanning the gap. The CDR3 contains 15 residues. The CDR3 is CASSPELTGLYGYTF. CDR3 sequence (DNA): TGTGCCAGCAGCCCCGAATTGACAGGCCTGTATGGCTACACCTTC.

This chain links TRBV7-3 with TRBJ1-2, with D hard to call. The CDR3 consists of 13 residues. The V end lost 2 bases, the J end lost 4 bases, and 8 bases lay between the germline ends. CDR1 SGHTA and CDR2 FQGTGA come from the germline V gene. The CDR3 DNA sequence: TGTGCCAGCAGCTTACAGCCCCTCTATGGCTACACCTTC. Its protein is CASSLQPLYGYTF.

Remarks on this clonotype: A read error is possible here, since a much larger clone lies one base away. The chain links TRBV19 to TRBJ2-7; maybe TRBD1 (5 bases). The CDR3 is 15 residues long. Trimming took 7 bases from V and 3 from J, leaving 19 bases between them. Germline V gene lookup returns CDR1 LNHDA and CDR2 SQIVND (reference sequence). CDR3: CASNPGKGRNYEQYF. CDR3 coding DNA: TGTGCCAGTAATCCAGGGAAAGGACGCAACTACGAGCAGTACTTC.

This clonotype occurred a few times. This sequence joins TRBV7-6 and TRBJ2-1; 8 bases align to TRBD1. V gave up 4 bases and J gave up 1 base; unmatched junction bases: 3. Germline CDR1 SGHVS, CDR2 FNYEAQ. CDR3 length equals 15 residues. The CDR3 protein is CASSSGGASYNEQFF. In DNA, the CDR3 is TGTGCCAGCAGCTCAGGGGGCGCATCCTACAATGAGCAGTTCTTC.

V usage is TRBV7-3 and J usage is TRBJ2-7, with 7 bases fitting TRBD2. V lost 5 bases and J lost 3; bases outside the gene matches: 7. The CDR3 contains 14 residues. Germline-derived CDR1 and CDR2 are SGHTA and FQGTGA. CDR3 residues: CASSPGRGDYEQYF. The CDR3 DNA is TGTGCCAGCAGCCCTGGCCGGGGGGACTACGAGCAGTACTTC. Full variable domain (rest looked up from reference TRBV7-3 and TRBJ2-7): GAGVSQTPSNKVTEKGKYVELRCDPISGHTALYWYRQSLGQGPEFLIYFQGTGAADDSGLPNDRFFAVRPEGSVSTLKIQRTERGDSAVYLCASSPGRGDYEQYFGPGTRLTVT.

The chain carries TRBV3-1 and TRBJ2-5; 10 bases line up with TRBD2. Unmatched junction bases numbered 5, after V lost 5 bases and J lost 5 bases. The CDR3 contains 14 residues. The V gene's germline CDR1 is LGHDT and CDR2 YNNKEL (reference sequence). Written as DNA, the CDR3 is TGTGCCAGCAGCAGGAGCGGGGGGGAGGAGACCCAGTACTTC. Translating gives CASSRSGGEETQYF.

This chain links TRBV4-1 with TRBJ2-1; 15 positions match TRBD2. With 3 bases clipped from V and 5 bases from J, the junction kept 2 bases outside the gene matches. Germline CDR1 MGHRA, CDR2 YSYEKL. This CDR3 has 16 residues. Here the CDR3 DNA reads TGCGCCAGCAGCCATCGGACTAGCGGGGGGGACAATGAGCAGTTCTTC. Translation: CASSHRTSGGDNEQFF.